The 22 T cell receptor beta chains below come from one sample, sequenced in a study of shared clonotypes between healthy human individuals. Clones were read by immunoSEQ multiplex PCR, and TCRdb kept only the in-frame ones, dropping some. The profile shows some 1,600,000 clones, 95% to 99% of them singletons. Specimen: naive CD4+ T cells sorted from blood. Sample subset: CD45RA+ positively selected. These receptors were taken from a man aged 25 to 45 in good health.

The J gene is TRBJ2-7, the V gene TRBV5-1, with D tentatively TRBD2 (6 bases). CDR1 is SGHRS, CDR2 YFSETQ, per germline. Deletions cut 0 bases from V and 5 bases from J, with 15 bases between. The CDR3 runs to 15 residues. The CDR3 is CASSLDDGSSHEQYF. Written as DNA, the CDR3 is TGCGCCAGCAGCTTGGACGACGGGAGTTCCCACGAGCAGTACTTC.

Comment on this clone: Within the sample, other DNA sequences also encode this same CDR3. The genes are TRBV5-1 and TRBJ2-3; TRBD2 matches at 15 bases. CDR1 is SGHRS, CDR2 YFSETQ, per germline. This CDR3 contains 16 residues. The J segment lost 3 bases and the V segment lost 4 bases, leaving 3 bases of the junction unmatched. The CDR3 bases are TGCGCCAGCAGCGCAGGACTAGCGGGAGGGACAGATACGCAGTATTTT. Its translation: CASSAGLAGGTDTQYF.

As regards this clone: The sample holds other DNA sequences that translate to the same CDR3. The chain uses TRBV10-3 and TRBJ2-2, with D possibly matching TRBD2 (5 bases). Germline V gene data show CDR1 as ENHRY and CDR2 as SYGVKD. The CDR3 is 15 residues long. Deletions cut 0 bases from V and 5 bases from J, with 10 bases between. CDR3 nucleotides: TGTGCCATCAGTGAGTCGGAAGGAGGAACCGGGGAGCTGTTTTTT. Encoded protein: CAISESEGGTGELFF.

V usage is TRBV29-1 and J usage is TRBJ2-7, with D uncertain. Trimming cost V 4 bases and J 5 bases, with 9 bases left between them. The CDR3 covers 11 residues. Per the germline V gene, CDR1 is SQVTM and CDR2 is ANQGSEA. The CDR3 sequence: CSVGSIHEQYF. CDR3 coding DNA: TGCAGCGTTGGATCGATTCACGAGCAGTACTTC.

The J gene is TRBJ2-1, the V gene TRBV28, with no clear D. With 6 bases removed from V and 10 bases from J, the gap between germline ends came to 10 bases. This CDR3 region has 11 residues. The germline V gene has CDR1 MDHEN and CDR2 SYDVKM. CDR3 protein: CASSQGWEQFF. The DNA for the CDR3 is TGTGCCAGCAGCCAAGGGTGGGAGCAGTTCTTC.

This sequence joins TRBV11-2 and TRBJ2-5; the D gene is possibly TRBD1 (5 bases). Germline-derived CDR1 and CDR2 are SGHAT and FQNNGV. V was clipped by 5 bases and J by 7 bases, with 8 bases between them. The CDR3 is 11 amino acids. The CDR3 is CASSLQVTQYF. The CDR3 DNA follows: TGTGCCAGCAGCCTACAGGTGACCCAGTACTTC.

The CDR3 DNA sequence: TGTGCCAGCTCTGCGCCGGGACAGAAATATCAGCCCCAGCATTTT. It yields the protein CASSAPGQKYQPQHF. The chain recombines TRBV18 with TRBJ1-5, with TRBD1 matching over 7 bases. Germline-derived CDR1 and CDR2 are KGHSH and LQKENI. J was trimmed by 5 bases and V by 6 bases; bases with no gene match: 10. The CDR3 consists of 15 residues.

The rearrangement joins TRBV14 to TRBJ2-3, with D unclear. Germline V CDR1 and CDR2: SGHDN, FVKESK. V was trimmed by 4 bases and J by 6 bases, leaving 14 bases between them. The CDR3 totals 14 residues. Here the CDR3 reads CASSLILLSDTQYF. Here the CDR3 DNA reads TGTGCCAGCAGCCTTATTCTACTTTCCGATACGCAGTATTTT.

This clone was seen just once. J is TRBJ1-1 and V is TRBV5-1; D gene uncertain. The CDR3 has 13 amino acids. V gave up 6 bases and J gave up 4 bases, with 13 bases separating them. The germline gives CDR1 SGHRS, CDR2 YFSETQ. CDR3 DNA: TGCGCCAGCATGGAGGCTTTGGGCACTGAAGCTTTCTTT. It translates to CASMEALGTEAFF.

The rearrangement joins TRBV5-4 to TRBJ1-4; 7 nucleotides match TRBD1. The trim removed 1 base at V and 7 bases at J, leaving 4 bases unmatched. The CDR3 loop spans 14 amino acids. Germline CDR1 reads SGHNT; CDR2 reads YYREEE (reference sequence). CDR3 protein: CASSLTGAGEKLFF. As DNA, the CDR3 is TGTGCCAGCAGCTTGACAGGGGCTGGTGAAAAACTGTTTTTT.

This chain links TRBV5-1 with TRBJ2-7; 8 bases align to TRBD2. Trimming removed 0 bases from V and 2 bases from J; junction bases left unmatched: 7. Germline-derived CDR1 and CDR2 are SGHRS and YFSETQ. This CDR3 has 16 amino acids. The chain's CDR3 is CASSLAVAGRTYEQYF. The CDR3 coding sequence is TGCGCCAGCAGCTTGGCGGTAGCGGGACGTACCTACGAGCAGTACTTC.

The chain combines TRBV28 with TRBJ2-3; 10 nucleotides line up with TRBD2. Germline V gene data show CDR1 as MDHEN and CDR2 as SYDVKM. The CDR3 contains 19 residues. The V gene end was trimmed by 9 bases and the J gene end by 1 base; junction bases not matched to a gene: 19. This chain's CDR3 is CASRNSGRRTPLGTDTQYF. In DNA form, the CDR3 reads TGTGCCAGTAGAAATAGCGGGAGGAGAACCCCCCTAGGCACAGATACGCAGTATTTT.

The chain carries TRBV4-1 and TRBJ1-4; TRBD1 matches 9 bases. Germline trimming cut 3 bases from V and 3 bases from J; bases unmatched to any gene: 17. This CDR3 is 20 amino acids long. CDR1 and CDR2 from the germline V gene are MGHRA and YSYEKL. This chain's CDR3 is CASSHFFAGTGNGANEKLFF. CDR3 DNA: TGCGCCAGCAGCCACTTTTTCGCCGGGACAGGGAATGGGGCTAATGAAAAACTGTTTTTT.

The rearrangement uses TRBV6-6 and TRBJ2-5; D may be TRBD2 (5 bases). Germline values: CDR1 MNHNY, CDR2 SVGAGI (reference sequence). The CDR3 covers 16 residues. V shed 6 bases and J shed 5 bases, with 22 bases lying between them. The CDR3 loop is CASSPSGGLPGETQYF. CDR3 coding DNA: TGTGCCAGCAGCCCTAGTGGAGGCCTTCCAGGCGAGACCCAGTACTTC.

CDR3 region: CASSRQGSNEKLFF. CDR3 coding DNA: TGTGCCAGCAGCCGACAGGGATCTAATGAAAAACTGTTTTTT. The rearrangement uses TRBV7-8 and TRBJ1-4; TRBD1 matches 7 bases. J lost 3 bases, V lost 5 bases, and 3 bases had no gene match. Germline V gene sequence: CDR1 SGHVS, CDR2 FQNEAQ. The CDR3 contains 14 residues.

The chain has TRBV19 and TRBJ1-1; 7 bases line up with TRBD1. Germline CDR1 LNHDA, CDR2 SQIVND (reference sequence). V lost 6 bases, J lost 0 bases, and 4 bases stayed unmatched. This CDR3 has 14 residues. CDR3: CASRTQGLNTEAFF. As DNA, the CDR3 is TGTGCCAGTAGGACACAGGGGTTGAACACTGAAGCTTTCTTT.

The V call is TRBV28, the J call TRBJ2-3; TRBD2 aligns across 7 bases. The ends lost 7 bases at V and 0 bases at J; junction bases unmatched: 7. The CDR3 loop spans 15 amino acids. Germline CDR1 MDHEN, CDR2 SYDVKM. CDR3 nucleotide sequence: TGTGCCAGCAACCTAGCGGTAGGGAGCACAGATACGCAGTATTTT. It translates to CASNLAVGSTDTQYF.

This sequence joins TRBV25-1 and TRBJ2-7; a weak D match, TRBD1 (6 bases). Germline lookup yields CDR1 MGHDK and CDR2 SYGVNS. Trimming stripped 7 bases from V and 3 bases from J, with 19 bases between. The CDR3 runs 15 residues. CDR3 loop: CASIPLGGNNYEQYF. Written as DNA, the CDR3 is TGTGCCAGCATCCCCCTAGGGGGTAACAACTACGAGCAGTACTTC.

The V gene is TRBV10-3, the J gene TRBJ1-5; D is undetermined. The ends were cut back, 1 base at V and 11 bases at J, with 9 bases in the middle. This CDR3 has 12 amino acids. Germline assignment: CDR1 ENHRY and CDR2 SYGVKD. The CDR3 is CAISEYGETQHF. CDR3 DNA sequence: TGTGCCATCAGTGAGTACGGGGAGACCCAGCATTTT.

This chain connects TRBV7-9 to TRBJ2-3; 10 nucleotides line up with TRBD2. CDR1 is SEHNR, CDR2 FQNEAQ, per germline (reference sequence). With 5 bases clipped from V and 0 bases from J, the junction kept 11 bases outside the gene matches. There are 18 residues in the CDR3. The CDR3 is CASSVWTSGNPSTDTQYF. The CDR3 nucleotides read TGTGCCAGCAGCGTCTGGACTAGCGGAAACCCTAGCACAGATACGCAGTATTTT.

The rearrangement links TRBV27 to TRBJ2-3, with D perhaps assigned TRBD1 or TRBD2 (5 bases each). The germline CDR1 and CDR2 sequences are MNHEY and SMNVEV (reference sequence). The CDR3 runs to 16 residues. V gave up 3 bases and J gave up 0 bases, with 13 bases separating them. The CDR3 nucleotides read TGTGCCAGCAGTTTTAGTACGGGGCCCAGCACAGATACGCAGTATTTT. Translation gives CASSFSTGPSTDTQYF.

The chain combines TRBV2 with TRBJ2-1; 11 bases are shared with TRBD2. The CDR3 spans 15 residues. From germline, CDR1 is SNHLY and CDR2 FYNNEI. Trimming cost V 7 bases and J 7 bases; bases outside gene matches: 9. CDR3 in amino acids: CASITSGRVVNEQFF. CDR3 sequence (DNA): TGTGCCAGCATCACTAGCGGGAGAGTAGTGAATGAGCAGTTCTTC.